This T cell receptor (beta chain) emerged from a study of shared clonotypes between healthy human individuals. About the study: Per-donor plates numbered three CD4 naive, three CD4 memory, two CD8 naive and one CD8 memory.

The method was immunoSEQ multiplex PCR; TCRdb's version includes in-frame clones alone and lacks a portion of them. Seen here are roughly 1,100,000 clones, about 77% observed once, and the top ten hold 1.5%. With respect to this clone: Its target is not known.

Per the germline V gene, CDR1 is SEHNR and CDR2 is FQNEAQ (reference sequence). Germline trimming cut 1 base from V and 0 bases from J; bases unmatched to any gene: 0. This CDR3 region has 17 residues. Study-wide results and limits: Apart from blood, nothing was sampled; tissue repertoires likely differ. Against clonotypes common to all four donors, non-shared ones had lower generation probabilities.

Material for sequencing was memory CD4+ T cells sorted from blood. Subset described: CD45RA-negative fraction. This rearrangement joins TRBV7-9 to TRBJ2-6, with 10 bases lining up with TRBD1. The sequence derives from a man between 18 and 29 years old in good health. The CDR3 DNA follows: TGTGCCAGCAGCTTAGGGACAGGGGGCTCTGGGGCCAACGTCCTGACTTTC. It codes for CASSLGTGGSGANVLTF.